The clone carrying this TCR beta chain was counted many times. No antigen is known for it. Researchers prepared the TCRbeta library using unique molecular identifiers, the study reports. TCRdb independently ran MiXCR on the PCR reads; one entry per CDR3 protein. This sample has almost 250,000 distinct CDR3 sequences, with about 25% found just once. This sample is drawn from a study of T-cell reconstitution after alpha-beta-depleted transplantation in children. Regarding the study as a whole: It was reported that alpha-beta T cells came from several hundred expanded graft clones (about two months after transplant). T-cell numbers and diversity one year post-transplant derived largely from freshly generated T cells.

CDR3 length: 14 residues. Germline V gene lookup returns CDR1 SGHTA and CDR2 FQGTGA. The V gene end was trimmed by 5 bases and the J gene end by 8 bases; junction bases not matched to a gene: 9. V gene TRBV7-3 combines with J gene TRBJ2-3; TRBD2 matches at 8 bases. The TCR originated in a girl aged 2-15 years with Fanconi anemia, due to receive a stem cell transplant. The specimen comprised PBMCs, sampled before TCRalphabeta/CD19-depleted stem cell transplant. The chain's CDR3 is CASSPQAGAGTQYF. In nucleotides, the CDR3 is TGTGCCAGCAGCCCCCAAGCGGGAGCTGGTACGCAGTATTTT.